This T cell receptor beta chain is from a study of blood T cell repertoires in COVID-19. Study as a whole: T cells, B-cell-depleted T cells, or PBMCs supplied cDNA or gDNA.

Measured with immunoSEQ multiplex PCR; TCRdb has only the in-frame clones, and not every one. The profile covers 140,000 to 150,000 clones, with around four fifths appearing a single time and about 3% taken by the ten largest. The clonotype originates from a woman aged 40 to 49 with active or convalescent COVID-19. Sequencing was carried out using peripheral blood.

CDR3 bases: TGTGCCAGTAGTCCCCTCTCTGGGGCCAACGTCCTGACTTTC. Protein sequence: CASSPLSGANVLTF. V is TRBV19 and J is TRBJ2-6, with D unresolved. The CDR3 extends over 14 amino acids. V lost 5 bases and J 0 bases, leaving 5 bases between the germline ends. Germline values: CDR1 LNHDA, CDR2 SQIVND (reference sequence).